A single sample gave rise to the 15 T cell receptor beta chains below, sequenced in a study of Graves' ophthalmopathy and Graves' hyperthyroidism. The authors amplified TCR beta CDR3 regions from RNA transcripts. HTBI-primed first-round RT-PCR preceded second-round multiplex PCR. In TCRdb, the multiplex PCR reads were re-called with MiXCR into one record per CDR3 protein. Of roughly 610,000 distinct CDR3 sequences listed, approximately 21% are singletons. Sequenced sample: peripheral blood. All receptors derive from a woman between 18 and 29 years old with stable Graves' hyperthyroidism. Some clones in this sample may be carry-over from other donors' samples.

Concerning this clonotype itself: The DNA is omitted, as the CDR3 cannot be located on it reliably, and the CDR3 follows TCRdb's listing. The CDR3 loop reads CASSEREAYEQYFGPGTGELFF. The chain joins TRBV2 to TRBJ2-2; the table's D call, TRBD2, was not checked against the DNA. Both ends counted, the CDR3 spans 22 residues. The germline CDR1 and CDR2 sequences are SNHLY and FYNNEI.

The chain has TRBV6-1 and TRBJ1-5, with TRBD1 matching over 10 bases. From germline, CDR1 is MNHNS and CDR2 SASEGT. The CDR3 is 17 amino acids. V lost 6 bases, J lost 0 bases, and 8 bases stayed unmatched. In DNA form, the CDR3 reads TGTGCCAGCAGGCGGGACAGGGGAGAGCATAGCAATCAGCCCCAGCATTTT. It codes for CASRRDRGEHSNQPQHF.

V and J are TRBV6-2 or TRBV6-3 and TRBJ1-3; 7 nucleotides match TRBD1. Per germline, CDR1 MNHEY and CDR2 SVGEGT. V shed 7 bases, J shed 0 bases, and the junction held 18 bases outside the gene matches. This CDR3 contains 19 residues. CDR3 in amino acids: CASTHPPRDRVTSGNTIYF. The CDR3 DNA reads as TGTGCCAGCACTCACCCACCCCGTGACAGGGTAACCTCTGGAAACACCATATATTTT.

The rearrangement uses TRBV30 and TRBJ2-1; a weak D match, TRBD1 (5 bases). Looked up from germline, CDR1 is GTSNPN and CDR2 is SVGIG (reference sequence). This CDR3 is 11 amino acids long. V was clipped by 5 bases and J by 7 bases, with 9 bases between them. CDR3 nucleotides: TGTGCCTGGCATAGGGGTAATGAGCAGTTCTTC. Its translation is CAWHRGNEQFF.

This clonotype appeared many times. V is TRBV5-1 and J is TRBJ1-2; D unresolved. Per germline, CDR1 SGHRS and CDR2 YFSETQ. Trimming removed 1 base at V and 6 bases at J, with 10 bases between. This CDR3 contains 13 residues. In DNA, the CDR3 is TGCGCCAGCAGCTTGACGGACCTGGATGGCTACACCTTC. It translates to CASSLTDLDGYTF.

V gene TRBV20-1 combines with J gene TRBJ2-5, with 9 bases that match TRBD2. With V trimmed by 3 bases and J by 7 bases, 12 bases remained unmatched. The CDR3 loop spans 15 amino acids. Per germline, CDR1 DFQATT and CDR2 SNEGSKA (reference sequence). The CDR3 reads CSARFERGARGTQYF. DNA of the CDR3: TGCAGTGCTAGGTTCGAGCGGGGGGCCAGAGGGACCCAGTACTTC.

This clonotype was recorded many times. The V and J genes are TRBV7-2 and TRBJ2-7; the D is unclear. V was pared by 5 bases and J by 3 bases, with 11 bases between. CDR1 SGHTA and CDR2 FQGNSA come from the germline V gene. This CDR3 has 13 residues. CDR3 DNA sequence: TGTGCCAGCAGCGCAGGCGGCGGCTACGAGCAGTACTTC. Amino acid sequence: CASSAGGGYEQYF.

The chain has TRBV6-1 and TRBJ2-3; TRBD2 matches 8 bases. Germline V CDR1 and CDR2: MNHNS, SASEGT. The ends lost 3 bases at V and 2 bases at J; junction bases unmatched: 4. The CDR3 contains 15 residues. CDR3 sequence: CASSEVAGYTDTQYF. CDR3 bases: TGTGCCAGCAGTGAGGTAGCGGGGTACACAGATACGCAGTATTTT.

This clonotype showed up just a few times. The conserved phenylalanine or tryptophan is not found at the CDR3 terminus, so this likely reflects a read error. It is unclear where the CDR3 begins or ends on the DNA, so no DNA is shown, and the CDR3 is as TCRdb lists it. The gene calls are TRBV6-2 or TRBV6-3 and TRBJ2-7; TRBD2 is the table's D call, not checked against the DNA. Ends included, the CDR3 has 13 residues. Germline values: CDR1 MNHEY, CDR2 SVGEGT. The CDR3 spells CASSYTYSSGGTL.

Concerning this clonotype itself: One end of the junction is discordant with germline, which a read error may explain. V and J are TRBV18 and TRBJ2-5; TRBD1 or TRBD2 may be the D gene (5 bases each). The CDR3 is 14 amino acids. Germline-derived CDR1 and CDR2 are KGHSH and LQKENI. CDR3 protein: CAISPWDRRETQYF. The CDR3 DNA reads TGTGCCATCTCACCATGGGACCGGAGGGAGACCCAGTACTTC.

The table lists this clonotype with a few counts. The chain uses TRBV7-2 and TRBJ1-5; D gene uncertain. Looked up from germline, CDR1 is SGHTA and CDR2 is FQGNSA. The V end was cut by 1 base, the J end by 7 bases, with 14 bases between. This CDR3 is 15 amino acids long. The CDR3 DNA follows: TGTGCCAGCAGCTTAGTTGGAGACATGGGACAGCCCCAGCATTTT. It encodes CASSLVGDMGQPQHF. The full variable domain, in which reference TRBV7-2 and TRBJ1-5 provide the parts outside the CDR3, is GAGVSQSPSNKVTEKGKDVELRCDPISGHTALYWYRQSLGQGLEFLIYFQGNSAPDKSGLPSDRFSAERTGGSVSTLTIQRTQQEDSAVYLCASSLVGDMGQPQHFGDGTRLSIL.

The rearrangement uses TRBV5-1 and TRBJ1-1; D might be TRBD1 (6 bases). The CDR3 covers 13 residues. Looked up from germline, CDR1 is SGHRS and CDR2 is YFSETQ. The V end was cut by 8 bases, the J end by 4 bases, with 15 bases between. DNA of the CDR3: TGCGCCAGGACCCAACAGGGATTCACTGAAGCTTTCTTT. The encoded protein is CARTQQGFTEAFF.

This clonotype was seen ten or more times. The chain joins TRBV5-1 to TRBJ2-7; TRBD1 might be the D (5 bases). Trimming shortened V by 0 bases and J by 7 bases, and 11 bases separated the two germline ends. The CDR3 sequence is 13 residues long. Germline V CDR1 and CDR2: SGHRS, YFSETQ. The CDR3 sequence: CASSLEPGNEQYF. The CDR3 DNA reads TGCGCCAGCAGCTTGGAACCAGGGAATGAGCAGTACTTC. The full variable domain, with the rest looked up from reference TRBV5-1 and TRBJ2-7, is KAGVTQTPRYLIKTRGQQVTLSCSPISGHRSVSWYQQTPGQGLQFLFEYFSETQRNKGNFPGRFSGRQFSNSRSEMNVSTLELGDSALYLCASSLEPGNEQYFGPGTRLTVT.

This clonotype showed up many times. J is TRBJ2-7 and V is TRBV7-8; D ambiguous. The germline gives CDR1 SGHVS, CDR2 FQNEAQ. The CDR3 covers 17 residues. The V end was cut by 2 bases, the J end by 1 base, with 18 bases between. The DNA for the CDR3 is TGTGCCAGCAGCTTACTCAGAGCCGGGCCTAAATCCTACGAGCAGTACTTC. Translated, it gives CASSLLRAGPKSYEQYF.

This clonotype has a count of ten or more. The rearrangement joins TRBV12-3 or TRBV12-4 to TRBJ1-2; D not certain. There are 17 residues in the CDR3. With 5 bases removed from V and 0 bases from J, the gap between germline ends came to 19 bases. The CDR3, as DNA: TGTGCCAGCAGTAAACCTCACCGGCAGCAAGCTAACTATGGCTACACCTTC. It is translated as CASSKPHRQQANYGYTF.